The subject of this entry is one T cell receptor (beta chain). Its antigen is unknown. These data are taken from a study of a mutant IDH1 vaccine in newly diagnosed glioma. Study background: Across weeks 1, 3, 5, 7, 11, 15, 19 and 23, patients received a vaccination each time, eight in all. Treated patients comprised around 62% males and roughly 40% females, mean age roughly 44 years. Study-wide results and caveats: Among top peripheral T cell clonotypes, changes seemed unrelated to pseudoprogression.

The time point is: week 23, last vaccination. All doses held 300 ug of mutant IDH1 20-mer peptide, with topical imiquimod. Repertoires were generated with immunoSEQ multiplex PCR, while TCRdb's copy carries only in-frame clones and drops some. The table records around 56,000 clones, approximately 78% of them present only once. The V end lost 1 base, the J end lost 4 bases, and 4 bases lay between the germline ends. The CDR3 sequence is 12 residues long. Germline CDR1 reads SNHLY; CDR2 reads FYNNEI. Sample: PBMCs, taken from a glioma patient whose treatment included an IDH1 peptide vaccine. The rearrangement joins TRBV2 to TRBJ1-2; D is ambiguous. The sequence was obtained from a woman aged 40 to 50 with glioma. Some clones in this sample may be carry-over from other donors' samples. The DNA for the CDR3 is TGTGCCAGCAGTGAAGTCCGCTATGGCTACACCTTC. This encodes CASSEVRYGYTF. Based on the CDR3 plus reference TRBV2 and TRBJ1-2, the full variable domain is EPEVTQTPSHQVTQMGQEVILRCVPISNHLYFYWYRQILGQKVEFLVSFYNNEISEKSEIFDDQFSVERPDGSNFTLKIRSTKLEDSAMYFCASSEVRYGYTFGSGTRLTVV.